Below, one TCR beta chain is given with its context. Allocation to cohorts depended on clinical history reported by the participants. Assay: immunoSEQ multiplex PCR; the TCRdb copy retains only in-frame clones and omits some. The data contain about 320,000 clones, about nine tenths of them singletons. This specimen belongs to a study of blood T cell repertoires in COVID-19. This CDR3 region has 12 residues. Germline V gene lookup returns CDR1 GTSNPN and CDR2 SVGIG (reference sequence). V was cut by 3 bases and J by 2 bases, with 7 bases left in between. The chain has TRBV30 and TRBJ2-5; D ambiguous. The sequence came from a man in his 60s who had recovered from COVID-19. Input material: PBMCs or T cells enriched from blood (not recorded which). The CDR3, as DNA: TGTGCCTGGAGGGGCCCTCAAGAGACCCAGTACTTC. It encodes CAWRGPQETQYF.